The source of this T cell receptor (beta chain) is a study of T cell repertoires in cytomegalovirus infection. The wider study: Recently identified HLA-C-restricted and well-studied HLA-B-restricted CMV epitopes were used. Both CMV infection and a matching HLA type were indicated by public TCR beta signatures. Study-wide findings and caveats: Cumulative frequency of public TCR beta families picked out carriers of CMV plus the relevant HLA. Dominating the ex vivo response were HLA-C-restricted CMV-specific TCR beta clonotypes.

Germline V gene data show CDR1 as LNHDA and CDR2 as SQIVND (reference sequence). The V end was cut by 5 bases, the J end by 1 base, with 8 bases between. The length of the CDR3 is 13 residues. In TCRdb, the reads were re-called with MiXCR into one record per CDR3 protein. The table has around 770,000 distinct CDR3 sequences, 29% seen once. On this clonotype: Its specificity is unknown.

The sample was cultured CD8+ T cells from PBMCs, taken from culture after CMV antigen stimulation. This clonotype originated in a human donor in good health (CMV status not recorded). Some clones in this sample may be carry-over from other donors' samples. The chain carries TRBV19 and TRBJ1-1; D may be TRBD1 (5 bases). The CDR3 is CASSHQGNTEAFF. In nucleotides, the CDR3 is TGTGCCAGTAGTCACCAGGGGAACACTGAAGCTTTCTTT.